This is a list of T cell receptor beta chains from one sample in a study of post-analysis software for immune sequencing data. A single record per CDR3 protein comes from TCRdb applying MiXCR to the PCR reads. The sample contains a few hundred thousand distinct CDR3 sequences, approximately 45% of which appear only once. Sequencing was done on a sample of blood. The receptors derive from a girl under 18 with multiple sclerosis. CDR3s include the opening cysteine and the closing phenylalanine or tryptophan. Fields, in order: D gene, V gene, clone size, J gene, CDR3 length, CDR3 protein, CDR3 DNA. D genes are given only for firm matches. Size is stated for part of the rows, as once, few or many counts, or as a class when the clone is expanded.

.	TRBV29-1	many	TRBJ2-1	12	CSVEAFGNEQFF	TGCAGCGTTGAGGCCTTCGGGAATGAGCAGTTCTTC
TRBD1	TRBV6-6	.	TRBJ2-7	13	CASSPGQGNEQYF	TGTGCCAGCAGTCCCGGACAGGGCAACGAGCAGTACTTC
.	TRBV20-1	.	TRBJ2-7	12	CSANGGGGEQYF	TGCAGTGCTAATGGGGGAGGAGGCGAGCAGTACTTC
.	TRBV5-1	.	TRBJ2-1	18	CASSLTPSADFSYNEQFF	TGCGCCAGCAGCTTGACGCCCTCTGCCGATTTCTCCTACAATGAGCAGTTCTTC
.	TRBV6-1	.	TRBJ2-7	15	CASSEGGFYSYEQYF	TGTGCCAGCAGTGAGGGCGGCTTCTACTCCTACGAGCAGTACTTC
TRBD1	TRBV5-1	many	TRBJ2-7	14	CASSFGQGPYEQYF	TGCGCCAGCAGCTTTGGACAGGGTCCCTACGAGCAGTACTTC
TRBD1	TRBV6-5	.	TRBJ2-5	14	CASSLTGAQETQYF	TGTGCCAGCAGTTTGACAGGGGCGCAAGAGACCCAGTACTTC
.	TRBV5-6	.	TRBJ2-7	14	CASSPGLLHNEQYF	TGTGCCAGCAGCCCGGGACTCCTTCACAACGAGCAGTACTTC
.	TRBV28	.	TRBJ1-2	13	CATLLASFYGYTF	TGTGCCACCCTCCTAGCCTCGTTTTATGGCTACACCTTC
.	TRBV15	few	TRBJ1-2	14	CATSRNRQDYGYTF	TGTGCCACCAGCCGAAACCGACAGGACTATGGCTACACCTTC
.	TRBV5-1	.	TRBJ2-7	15	CASRATTGGGYEQYF	TGCGCCAGCAGAGCTACGACAGGAGGCGGCTACGAGCAGTACTTC
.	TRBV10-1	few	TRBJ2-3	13	CASSESPADTQYF	TGCGCCAGCAGTGAGTCCCCCGCGGATACGCAGTATTTT
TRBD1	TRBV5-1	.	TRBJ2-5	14	CTSSPGTGKETQYF	TGCACCAGCAGCCCCGGGACAGGGAAAGAGACCCAGTACTTC
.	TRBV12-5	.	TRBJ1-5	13	CASGYGPNQPQHF	TGTGCTAGTGGTTACGGGCCCAATCAGCCCCAGCATTTT
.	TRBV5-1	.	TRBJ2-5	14	CASRQQRTAETQYF	TGCGCCAGCAGACAACAGCGGACGGCGGAGACCCAGTACTTC
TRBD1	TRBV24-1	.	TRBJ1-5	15	CATDAGTGGFQPQHF	TGTGCCACCGATGCCGGGACAGGGGGTTTTCAGCCCCAGCATTTT
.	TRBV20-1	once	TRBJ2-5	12	CSVAPPQETQYF	TGCAGTGTAGCCCCCCCACAAGAGACCCAGTACTTC
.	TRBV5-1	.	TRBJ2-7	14	CASSPRVREHEQYF	TGCGCCAGCAGCCCAAGGGTTCGGGAGCACGAGCAGTACTTC
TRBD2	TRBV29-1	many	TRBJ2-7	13	CSVGGLAAYEQYF	TGCAGCGTTGGGGGTCTAGCGGCCTACGAGCAGTACTTC
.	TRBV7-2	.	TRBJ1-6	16	CASSEAADTLNSPLHF	TGTGCCAGCAGCGAGGCCGCGGACACTTTGAATTCACCCCTCCACTTT
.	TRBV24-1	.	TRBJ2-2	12	CATKAGNGELFF	TGTGCCACCAAGGCGGGGAACGGGGAGCTGTTTTTT
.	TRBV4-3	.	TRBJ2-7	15	CASSQEFGSSYEQYF	TGCGCCAGCAGCCAAGAATTTGGGAGCTCCTACGAGCAGTACTTC
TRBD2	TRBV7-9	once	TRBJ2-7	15	CATVAKLAGDYEQYF	TGTGCCACCGTTGCCAAACTAGCGGGAGACTACGAGCAGTACTTC
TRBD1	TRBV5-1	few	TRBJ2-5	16	CASSTHTTGAKETQYF	TGCGCCAGCAGCACACATACGACAGGGGCAAAAGAGACCCAGTACTTC
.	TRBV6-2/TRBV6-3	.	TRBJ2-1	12	CASSGVSPKQFF	TGTGCCAGCAGCGGCGTGAGCCCTAAGCAGTTCTTC
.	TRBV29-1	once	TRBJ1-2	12	CSVGGANYGYTF	TGCAGCGTTGGAGGCGCTAACTATGGCTACACCTTC
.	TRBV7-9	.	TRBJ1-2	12	CASSLEQGGYTF	TGTGCCAGCAGCTTAGAACAGGGTGGCTACACCTTC
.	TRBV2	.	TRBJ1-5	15	CASSVGPSENQPQHF	TGTGCCAGCAGTGTTGGACCCAGTGAGAATCAGCCCCAGCATTTT
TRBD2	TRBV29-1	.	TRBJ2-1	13	CSAVIAGLVQQFF	TGCAGCGCCGTAATTGCGGGACTAGTACAGCAGTTCTTC
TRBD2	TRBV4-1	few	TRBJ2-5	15	CASSQEGLVMETQYF	TGCGCCAGCAGCCAAGAGGGACTAGTAATGGAGACCCAGTACTTC
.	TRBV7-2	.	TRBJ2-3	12	CASSLVTIDKDF	TGTGCCAGCAGCTTAGTAACGATTGATAAGGATTTT
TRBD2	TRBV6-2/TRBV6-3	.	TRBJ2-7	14	CASSMTSGSYEQYF	TGTGCCAGCTCGATGACTAGCGGCTCCTACGAGCAGTACTTC
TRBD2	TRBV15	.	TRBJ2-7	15	CATSSEGLAEYEQYF	TGTGCCACCAGCAGCGAGGGGCTAGCGGAGTACGAGCAGTACTTC
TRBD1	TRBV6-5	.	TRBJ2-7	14	CASSPFGTGYEQYF	TGTGCCAGCAGTCCGTTCGGGACAGGGTACGAGCAGTACTTC
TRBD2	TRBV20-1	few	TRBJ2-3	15	CSAQGAGGRADTQYF	TGCAGTGCCCAGGGAGCGGGAGGGCGCGCAGATACGCAGTATTTT
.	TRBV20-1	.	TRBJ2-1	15	CSAVSGTSISNEQFF	TGCAGTGCTGTCTCCGGAACTAGTATAAGCAATGAGCAGTTCTTC
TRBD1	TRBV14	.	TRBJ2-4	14	CASSPRQGQNIQYF	TGTGCCAGCAGCCCCCGACAGGGGCAAAACATTCAGTACTTC
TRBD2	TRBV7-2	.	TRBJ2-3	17	CASSLTIWGGRTDTQYF	TGTGCCAGCAGCTTAACGATTTGGGGAGGGCGGACAGATACGCAGTATTTT
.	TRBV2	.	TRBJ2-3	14	CASSALGATDTQYF	TGTGCCAGCAGTGCTTTGGGGGCGACAGATACGCAGTATTTT
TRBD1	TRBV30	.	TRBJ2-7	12	CAGGQGTHEQYF	TGTGCCGGAGGACAGGGAACCCACGAGCAGTACTTC
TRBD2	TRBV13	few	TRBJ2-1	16	CASSSRTSGRSNEQFF	TGTGCCAGCAGCTCTAGGACTAGCGGGAGGAGCAATGAGCAGTTCTTC
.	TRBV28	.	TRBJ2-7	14	CATGGAVRSYEQYF	TGTGCCACCGGGGGTGCTGTTAGATCCTACGAGCAGTACTTC
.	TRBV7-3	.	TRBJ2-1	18	CASSQLRAPGGRYNEQFF	TGTGCCAGCAGCCAACTTAGGGCTCCAGGGGGGAGATACAATGAGCAGTTCTTC
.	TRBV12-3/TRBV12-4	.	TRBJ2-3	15	CASSLRSGIAHTQYF	TGTGCCAGCAGTTTAAGGTCCGGAATCGCTCATACGCAGTATTTT
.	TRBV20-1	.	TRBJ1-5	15	CSARDPGRDNQPQHF	TGCAGTGCTAGAGATCCGGGACGGGACAATCAGCCCCAGCATTTT
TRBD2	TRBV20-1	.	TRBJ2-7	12	CSARGGSYEQYF	TGCAGTGCTCGGGGGGGCTCCTACGAGCAGTACTTC
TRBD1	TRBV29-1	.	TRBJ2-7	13	CSFHRQGANEQYF	TGCAGCTTTCATCGACAGGGGGCAAACGAGCAGTACTTC
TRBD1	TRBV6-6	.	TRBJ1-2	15	CASTETHRGDYGYTF	TGTGCCAGCACCGAAACACACAGGGGGGACTATGGCTACACCTTC
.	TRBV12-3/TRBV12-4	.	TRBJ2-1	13	CASRRTAANEQFF	TGTGCCAGCAGGAGGACCGCAGCCAATGAGCAGTTCTTC
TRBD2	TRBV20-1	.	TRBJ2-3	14	CSARTSGKGDTQYF	TGCAGTGCTAGAACTAGCGGGAAAGGGGATACGCAGTATTTT
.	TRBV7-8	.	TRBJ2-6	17	CASSLARLGVGANVLTF	TGTGCCAGCAGCTTAGCGCGACTCGGAGTTGGGGCCAACGTCCTGACTTTC